The source of this TCR beta chain is a study of blood T cell repertoires in COVID-19. The method was immunoSEQ multiplex PCR; TCRdb's version includes in-frame clones alone and lacks a portion of them. Among about 170,000 clones listed, 79% were seen once. Germline V gives CDR1 SGHTA, CDR2 FQGNSA. Trimming stripped 2 bases from V and 4 bases from J, with 5 bases between. CDR3 length equals 12 residues. Enrolled through a virtual design, the participants were between about 18 and 100 years of age and came from about two dozen US areas. V gene TRBV7-2 combines with J gene TRBJ1-2; D not certain. The TCR was taken from a woman aged 70-85 years in a cohort exposed to, infected with or recovered from COVID-19 (not recorded which). The specimen was PBMCs or T cells enriched from blood (not recorded which). In DNA, the CDR3 is TGTGCCAGCAGCTTATACACCTATGGCTACACCTTC. Translating it yields CASSLYTYGYTF. The whole variable domain, remainder taken from reference TRBV7-2 and TRBJ1-2, is GAGVSQSPSNKVTEKGKDVELRCDPISGHTALYWYRQSLGQGLEFLIYFQGNSAPDKSGLPSDRFSAERTGGSVSTLTIQRTQQEDSAVYLCASSLYTYGYTFGSGTRLTVV.